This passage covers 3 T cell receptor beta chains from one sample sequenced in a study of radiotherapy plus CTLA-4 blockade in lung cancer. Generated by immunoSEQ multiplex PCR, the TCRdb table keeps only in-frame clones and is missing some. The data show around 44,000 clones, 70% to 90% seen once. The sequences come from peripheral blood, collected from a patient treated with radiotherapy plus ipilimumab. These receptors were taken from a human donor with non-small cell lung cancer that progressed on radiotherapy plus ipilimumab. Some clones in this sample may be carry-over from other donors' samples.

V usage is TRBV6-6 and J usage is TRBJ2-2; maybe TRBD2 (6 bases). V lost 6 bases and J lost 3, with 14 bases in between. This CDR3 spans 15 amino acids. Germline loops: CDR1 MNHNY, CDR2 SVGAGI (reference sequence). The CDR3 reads CASSDPGLYTGELFF. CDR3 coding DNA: TGTGCCAGCAGCGACCCGGGACTTTACACCGGGGAGCTGTTTTTT.

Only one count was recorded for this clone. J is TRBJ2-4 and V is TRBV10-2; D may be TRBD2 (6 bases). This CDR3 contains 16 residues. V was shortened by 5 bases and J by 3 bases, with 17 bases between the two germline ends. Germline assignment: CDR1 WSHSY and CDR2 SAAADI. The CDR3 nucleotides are TGCGCCAGCAGTCGGGACTCTAGATTAGGCAAAAACATTCAGTACTTC. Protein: CASSRDSRLGKNIQYF.

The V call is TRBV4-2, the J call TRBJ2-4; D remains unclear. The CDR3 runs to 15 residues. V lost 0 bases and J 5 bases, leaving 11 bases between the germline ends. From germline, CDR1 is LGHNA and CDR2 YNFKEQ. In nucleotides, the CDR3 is TGTGCCAGCAGCCAAGATAACACACGCCAAAACATTCAGTACTTC. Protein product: CASSQDNTRQNIQYF.